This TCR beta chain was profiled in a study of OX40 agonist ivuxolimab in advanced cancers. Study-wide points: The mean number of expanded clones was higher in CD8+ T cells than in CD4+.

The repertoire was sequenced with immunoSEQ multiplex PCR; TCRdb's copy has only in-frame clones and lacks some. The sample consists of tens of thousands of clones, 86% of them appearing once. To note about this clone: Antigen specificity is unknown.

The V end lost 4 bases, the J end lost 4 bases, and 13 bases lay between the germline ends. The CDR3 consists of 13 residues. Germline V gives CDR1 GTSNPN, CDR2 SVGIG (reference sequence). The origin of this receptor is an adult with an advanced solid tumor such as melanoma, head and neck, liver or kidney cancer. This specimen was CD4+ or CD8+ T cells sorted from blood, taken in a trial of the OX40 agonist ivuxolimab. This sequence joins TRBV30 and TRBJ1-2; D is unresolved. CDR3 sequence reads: CAWKQPATYGYTF. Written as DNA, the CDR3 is TGTGCCTGGAAGCAGCCCGCCACCTATGGCTACACCTTC.